This T cell receptor beta chain derives from a study of OX40 agonist ivuxolimab in advanced cancers. About the research overall: The study gave patients intravenous ivuxolimab at 0.01 to 10 mg/kg every 2 weeks. Partial response was recorded in three patients: one hepatocellular carcinoma and two cutaneous melanoma cases. Study conclusions and caveats: Averaging showed that CD8+ T cells had more expanded clones than CD4+ did. CD4+ and CD8+ blood T cells expanded clonally by week 6 at 0.1 to 3.0 mg/kg.

Worth noting for this clone: Its target is not known.

Here immunoSEQ multiplex PCR was the method, and the copy in TCRdb shows in-frame clones only, minus some. The profile shows about 51,000 clones, less than 90% of them singletons. The CDR3 is made up of 15 amino acids. V lost 3 bases and J lost 6; bases outside the gene matches: 6. Germline CDR1 SSHAT, CDR2 FNYEAQ (reference sequence). This specimen was CD4+ or CD8+ T cells sorted from blood, taken in a trial of the OX40 agonist ivuxolimab. The sequence came from an adult with an advanced solid tumor such as melanoma, head and neck, liver or kidney cancer. The chain combines TRBV7-7 with TRBJ2-1; TRBD2 aligns across 9 bases. The CDR3 coding sequence is TGTGCCAGCAGCTTCTCTAGCGGGGCCTCCAATGAGCAGTTCTTC. It codes for CASSFSSGASNEQFF.